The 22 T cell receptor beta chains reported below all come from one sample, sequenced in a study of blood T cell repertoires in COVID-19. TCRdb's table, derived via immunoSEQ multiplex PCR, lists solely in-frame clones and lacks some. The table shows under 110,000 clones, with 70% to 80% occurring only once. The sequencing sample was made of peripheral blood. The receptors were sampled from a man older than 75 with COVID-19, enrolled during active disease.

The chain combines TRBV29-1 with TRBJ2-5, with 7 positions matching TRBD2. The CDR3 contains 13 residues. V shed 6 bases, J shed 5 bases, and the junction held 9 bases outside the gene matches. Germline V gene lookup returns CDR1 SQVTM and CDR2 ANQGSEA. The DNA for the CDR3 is TGCAGCGTCCACCTGGCGGGAGCCGAGACCCAGTACTTC. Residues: CSVHLAGAETQYF.

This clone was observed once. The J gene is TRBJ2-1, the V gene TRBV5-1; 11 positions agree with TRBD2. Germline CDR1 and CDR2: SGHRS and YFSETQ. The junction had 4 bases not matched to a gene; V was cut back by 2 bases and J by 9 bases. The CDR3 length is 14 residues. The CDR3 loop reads CASSFRLAGTEQFF. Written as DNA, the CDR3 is TGCGCCAGCAGCTTCAGACTAGCGGGAACTGAGCAGTTCTTC.

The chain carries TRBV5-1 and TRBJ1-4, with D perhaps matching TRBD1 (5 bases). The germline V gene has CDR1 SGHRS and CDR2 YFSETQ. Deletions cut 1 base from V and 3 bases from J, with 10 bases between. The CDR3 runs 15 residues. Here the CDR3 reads CASSLFGGSNEKLFF. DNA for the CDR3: TGCGCCAGCAGCTTGTTCGGGGGGTCTAATGAAAAACTGTTTTTT.

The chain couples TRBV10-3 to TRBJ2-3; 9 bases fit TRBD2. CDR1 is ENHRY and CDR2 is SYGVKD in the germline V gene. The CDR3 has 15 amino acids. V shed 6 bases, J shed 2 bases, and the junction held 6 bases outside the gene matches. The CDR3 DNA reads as TGTGCCATCAGCGCAGAGCGGGGGGACACAGATACGCAGTATTTT. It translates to CAISAERGDTDTQYF.

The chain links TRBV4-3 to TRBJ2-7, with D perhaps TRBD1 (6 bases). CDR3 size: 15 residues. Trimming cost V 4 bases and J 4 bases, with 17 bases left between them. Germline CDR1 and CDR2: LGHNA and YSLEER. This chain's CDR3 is CASSRDRLIRYEQYF. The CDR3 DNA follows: TGCGCCAGCAGCCGCGACAGGCTAATAAGATACGAGCAGTACTTC.

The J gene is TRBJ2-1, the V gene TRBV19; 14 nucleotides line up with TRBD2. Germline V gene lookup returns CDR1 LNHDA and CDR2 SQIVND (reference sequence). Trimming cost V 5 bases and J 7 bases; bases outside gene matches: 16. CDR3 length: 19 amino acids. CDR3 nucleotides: TGTGCCAGTAGTCGGGAACCGCCGGGACTAGCGGGAGCGGGGAATGAGCAGTTCTTC. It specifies CASSREPPGLAGAGNEQFF.

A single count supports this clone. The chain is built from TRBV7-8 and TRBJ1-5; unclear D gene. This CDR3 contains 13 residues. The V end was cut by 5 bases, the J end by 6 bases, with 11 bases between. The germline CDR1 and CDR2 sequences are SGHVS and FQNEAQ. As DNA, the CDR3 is TGTGCCAGCAGCCTCGACAACTTTCAGCCCCAGCATTTT. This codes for CASSLDNFQPQHF.

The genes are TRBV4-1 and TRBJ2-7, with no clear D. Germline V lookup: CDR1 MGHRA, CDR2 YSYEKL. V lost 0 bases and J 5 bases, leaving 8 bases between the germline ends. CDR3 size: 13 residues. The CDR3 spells CASSQERANEQYF. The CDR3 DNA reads TGCGCCAGCAGCCAAGAAAGAGCGAACGAGCAGTACTTC.

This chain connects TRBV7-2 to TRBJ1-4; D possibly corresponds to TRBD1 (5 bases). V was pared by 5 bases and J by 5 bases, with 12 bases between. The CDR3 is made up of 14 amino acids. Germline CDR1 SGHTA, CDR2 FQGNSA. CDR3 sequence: CASSSRQLNEKLFF. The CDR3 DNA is TGTGCCAGCAGCAGTCGACAGCTAAATGAAAAACTGTTTTTT.

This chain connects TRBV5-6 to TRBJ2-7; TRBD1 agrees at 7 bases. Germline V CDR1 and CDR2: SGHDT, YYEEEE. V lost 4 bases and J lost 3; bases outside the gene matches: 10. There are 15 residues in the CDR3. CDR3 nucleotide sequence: TGTGCCAGCAGCCCGATGACAGGGTCCCTCTACGAGCAGTACTTC. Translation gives CASSPMTGSLYEQYF.

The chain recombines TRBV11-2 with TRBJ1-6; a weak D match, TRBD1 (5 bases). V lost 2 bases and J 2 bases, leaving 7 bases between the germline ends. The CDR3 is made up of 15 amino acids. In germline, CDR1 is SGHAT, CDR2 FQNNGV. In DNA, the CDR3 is TGTGCCAGCAGCTTATCAGGGCCCTATAATTCACCCCTCCACTTT. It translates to CASSLSGPYNSPLHF.

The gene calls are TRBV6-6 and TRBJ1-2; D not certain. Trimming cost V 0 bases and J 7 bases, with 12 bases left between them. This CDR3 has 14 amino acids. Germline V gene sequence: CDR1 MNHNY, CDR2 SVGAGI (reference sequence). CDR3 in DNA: TGTGCCAGCAGTTACTCGGGAGGGAATGGTGGCTACACCTTC. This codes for CASSYSGGNGGYTF.

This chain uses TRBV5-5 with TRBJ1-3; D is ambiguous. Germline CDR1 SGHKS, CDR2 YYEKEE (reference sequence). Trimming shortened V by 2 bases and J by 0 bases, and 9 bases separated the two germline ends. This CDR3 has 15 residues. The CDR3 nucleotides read TGTGCCAGCAGCTTTGAGGCCCACTCTGGAAACACCATATATTTT. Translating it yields CASSFEAHSGNTIYF.

The DNA for the CDR3 is TGTGCTACGGGGGGGGGCGCCTCCTACGAGCAGTACTTC. Translation gives CATGGGASYEQYF. The V and J genes are TRBV3-1 (or the pseudogene TRBV3-2) and TRBJ2-7, with 8 bases that match TRBD2. CDR3 length: 13 residues. Germline assignment: CDR1 LGHDT and CDR2 YNNKEL (reference sequence).

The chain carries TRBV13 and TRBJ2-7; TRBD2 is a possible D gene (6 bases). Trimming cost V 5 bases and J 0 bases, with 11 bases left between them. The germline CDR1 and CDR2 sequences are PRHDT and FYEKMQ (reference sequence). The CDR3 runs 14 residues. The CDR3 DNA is TGTGCCAGCAGCCCGGACTACAACTCCTACGAGCAGTACTTC. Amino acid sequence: CASSPDYNSYEQYF.

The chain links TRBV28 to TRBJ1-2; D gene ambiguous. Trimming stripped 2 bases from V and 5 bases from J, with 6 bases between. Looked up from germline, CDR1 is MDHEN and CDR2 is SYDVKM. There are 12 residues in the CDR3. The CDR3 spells CASSLMSYGYTF. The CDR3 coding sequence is TGTGCCAGCAGTTTAATGAGTTATGGCTACACCTTC.

The CDR3 spells CASSQEGLAGDGTDTQYF. The CDR3 region has the DNA TGCGCCAGCAGCCAAGAAGGACTAGCGGGAGACGGTACAGATACGCAGTATTTT. This chain connects TRBV4-1 to TRBJ2-3, with 13 bases that match TRBD2. The CDR3 runs to 18 residues. Germline assignment: CDR1 MGHRA and CDR2 YSYEKL. The V and J ends lost 0 bases and 3 bases, in that order; junction bases with no gene match: 6.

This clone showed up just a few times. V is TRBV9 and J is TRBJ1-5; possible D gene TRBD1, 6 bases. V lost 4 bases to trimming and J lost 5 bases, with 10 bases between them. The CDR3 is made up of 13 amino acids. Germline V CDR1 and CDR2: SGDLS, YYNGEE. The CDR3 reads CASSLDSYQPQHF. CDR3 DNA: TGTGCCAGCAGCTTGGACAGTTATCAGCCCCAGCATTTT.

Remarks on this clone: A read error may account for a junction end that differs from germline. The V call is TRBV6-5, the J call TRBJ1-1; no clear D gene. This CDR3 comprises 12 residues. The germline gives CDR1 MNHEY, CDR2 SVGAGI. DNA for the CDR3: TGTGCCAGCAGTTTCGAGTCGGGGTCAGAGATATTT. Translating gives CASSFESGSEIF.

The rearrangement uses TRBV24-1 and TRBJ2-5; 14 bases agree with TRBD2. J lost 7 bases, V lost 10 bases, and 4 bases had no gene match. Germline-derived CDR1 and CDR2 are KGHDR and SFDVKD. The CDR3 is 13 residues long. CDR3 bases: TGTGCCACGGGACTAGCGGGAGACGGGACCCAGTACTTC. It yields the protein CATGLAGDGTQYF.

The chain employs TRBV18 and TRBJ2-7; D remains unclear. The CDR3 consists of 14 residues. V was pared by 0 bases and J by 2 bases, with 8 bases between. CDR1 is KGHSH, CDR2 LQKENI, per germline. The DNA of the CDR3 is TGTGCCAGCTCACCACCGACTGGAACCTACGAGCAGTACTTC. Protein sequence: CASSPPTGTYEQYF.

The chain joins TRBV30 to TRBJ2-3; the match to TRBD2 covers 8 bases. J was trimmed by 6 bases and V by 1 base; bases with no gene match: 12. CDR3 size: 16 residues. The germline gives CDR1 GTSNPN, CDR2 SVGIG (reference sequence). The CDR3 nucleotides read TGTGCCTGGAGTGCCGGACTAGCTGGCCAGGGGGATACGCAGTATTTT. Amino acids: CAWSAGLAGQGDTQYF.